The TCR beta chain under discussion was sequenced for a study of Ad26.COV2.S vaccination and SARS-CoV-2 variants. As to treatment: around 19 received Ad26.COV2.S at low or high dose, single or two shots; 5 received placebo; per-sample allocation not given. Material that was analyzed had been drawn on day 63 after the first vaccine or placebo injection. CDR3 length: 15 amino acids. The V gene lost 3 bases and the J gene lost 6 bases, with 16 bases spanning the gap. The germline V gene encodes CDR1 SGHTA and CDR2 FQGNSA. The method was immunoSEQ multiplex PCR; TCRdb's version includes in-frame clones alone and lacks a portion of them. Of some 340,000 clones listed, 85% are singletons.

The V and J genes are TRBV7-2 and TRBJ2-3; D might be TRBD2 (5 bases). The clonotype was recovered from a person between 18 and 60 years old who received the Ad26.COV2.S COVID-19 vaccine or a placebo. Sequencing used peripheral blood, obtained in a trial of Ad26.COV2.S vaccine versus placebo. CDR3 sequence (DNA): TGTGCCAGCAGCTTTGCGGTAGCGCCGGAGGATACGCAGTATTTT. The encoded protein is CASSFAVAPEDTQYF. Full variable domain (outside the CDR3, taken from reference TRBV7-2 and TRBJ2-3): GAGVSQSPSNKVTEKGKDVELRCDPISGHTALYWYRQSLGQGLEFLIYFQGNSAPDKSGLPSDRFSAERTGGSVSTLTIQRTQQEDSAVYLCASSFAVAPEDTQYFGPGTRLTVL.